These T cell receptor beta chains were read from a single sample in a study of T-cell memory formation after mild COVID-19. TCRdb analysed the 5' RACE reads with MiXCR anew, one entry per CDR3 protein. The sample holds under 650,000 distinct CDR3 sequences, 15% to 20% seen once. The source material was PBMCs or a T cell subset sorted from them (not recorded which). These receptors all come from an adult woman who had mild COVID-19 (a few samples of this study predate the infection). Cell type and time point are not known. Each CDR3 is given with its conserved first and last residue. A D gene is named only where the DNA matches it firmly. Size is omitted from some rows. Given values are once, few, many or a class for expanded clones.

v_gene	d_gene	j_gene	abundance	CDR3nt	CDR3aa
TRBV5-1	-	TRBJ2-3	-	TGCGCCAGCAGTCGGTTCGTTGACAAAAAGGGGGATACGCAGTATTTT	CASSRFVDKKGDTQYF
TRBV24-1	-	TRBJ2-6	-	TGTGCCACCAGTGATCCCGGGACCTCAGGGGCCAACGTCCTGACTTTC	CATSDPGTSGANVLTF
TRBV7-2	-	TRBJ2-1	many	TGTGCCAGCAGCTCCTTCGGGCCGATAGAGGTGAACAATGAGCAGTTCTTC	CASSSFGPIEVNNEQFF
TRBV29-1	TRBD1	TRBJ1-1	-	TGCAGCGTTCTGGACAGGGTCTACACTGAAGCTTTCTTT	CSVLDRVYTEAFF
TRBV12-3/TRBV12-4	TRBD2	TRBJ2-3	-	TGTGCCAGCAGTTCAAGGAGCGGGGGCCTTAGCACAGATACGCAGTATTTT	CASSSRSGGLSTDTQYF
TRBV5-5	-	TRBJ1-1	medium-sized	TGTGCCAGCAGCTCGCAGGGTACTGAAGCTTTCTTT	CASSSQGTEAFF
TRBV4-1	TRBD2	TRBJ2-7	-	TGCGCCAGCAGCCAAGAGACTCGGGGGGGCGAGCAGTACTTC	CASSQETRGGEQYF
TRBV12-3/TRBV12-4	-	TRBJ1-1	-	TGTGCCAGCAGACCCGGACGGCTCACTGAAGCTTTCTTT	CASRPGRLTEAFF
TRBV12-3/TRBV12-4	TRBD1	TRBJ2-2	few	TGTGCCAGCAGTTTAGGCGGGGACAGGGAGTACACCGGGGAGCTGTTTTTT	CASSLGGDREYTGELFF
TRBV29-1	-	TRBJ2-2	-	TGCAGCGCTGGGGCCAGGGGAACAGGCGGGGAGCTGTTTTTT	CSAGARGTGGELFF
TRBV7-9	TRBD1	TRBJ1-1	few	TGTGCCAGCAGTCCCCCAACCGGGACAGGGGCCATCATGAACACTGAAGCTTTCTTT	CASSPPTGTGAIMNTEAFF
TRBV7-9	-	TRBJ1-1	-	TGTGCCAGCAGCCGCTACCGACAGCTTTGGATGAACACTGAAGCTTTCTTT	CASSRYRQLWMNTEAFF
TRBV3-1	-	TRBJ2-5	-	TGTGCCAGCAGCCAAGGTGGAGAGCAAGAGACCCAGTACTTC	CASSQGGEQETQYF
TRBV30	-	TRBJ2-1	many	TGTGCCTGGAGTCATGGATCTTATGAGCAGTTCTTC	CAWSHGSYEQFF
TRBV2	-	TRBJ1-4	-	TGTGCCAGCAGTGAAGGGCTAACGAGGTCGGAGGAAAAACTGTTTTTT	CASSEGLTRSEEKLFF
TRBV6-5	TRBD1	TRBJ2-1	-	TGTGCCAGCAGTCCCGACAGGGGGAATACCGAGCAGTTCTTC	CASSPDRGNTEQFF
TRBV6-5	TRBD2	TRBJ2-5	-	TGTGCCAGCAGAATTGGGACTAGCGGGGGCGCCCAGTACTTC	CASRIGTSGGAQYF
TRBV2	TRBD2	TRBJ2-7	-	TGTGCCAGCAGGGGGGGGACTAGCGGTTACGAGCAGTACTTC	CASRGGTSGYEQYF
TRBV20-1	-	TRBJ1-6	few	TGCAGTGCTAGAGATGACAGGAGAGGTTTTAATTCACCCCTCCACTTT	CSARDDRRGFNSPLHF
TRBV7-9	TRBD2	TRBJ2-1	-	TGTGCCAGCAGCCCACCGACTAGCGGGGGGGGTGATGAGCAGTTCTTC	CASSPPTSGGGDEQFF
TRBV15	-	TRBJ2-2	many	TGTGCCACCAGCAGAGATCCCGGGGTTTGGGGCACCGGGGAGCTGTTTTTT	CATSRDPGVWGTGELFF
TRBV5-1	TRBD1	TRBJ1-1	-	TGCGCCAGCAGCATGTACAGGGGGGGACGGACTGAAGCTTTCTTT	CASSMYRGGRTEAFF
TRBV11-3	-	TRBJ1-3	few	TGTGCCAGCAGCGGCCTAAGACAGCTCTCTGGAAACACCATATATTTT	CASSGLRQLSGNTIYF
TRBV7-9	TRBD1	TRBJ2-1	-	TGTGCCAGCAGTCGGGACAGCCGATACAATGAGCAGTTCTTC	CASSRDSRYNEQFF
TRBV9	-	TRBJ2-5	few	TGTGCCAGCAGCGTAGGTTCCGGAGGGGAGACCCAGTACTTC	CASSVGSGGETQYF
TRBV7-9	TRBD1	TRBJ2-1	-	TGTGCCAGCAGCATGGACAGGGTGAGCTCCTACAATGAGCAGTTCTTC	CASSMDRVSSYNEQFF
TRBV20-1	-	TRBJ1-4	-	TGCAGTGCTAGGCTGGGATCGTATGAAAAACTGTTTTTT	CSARLGSYEKLFF
TRBV7-9	-	TRBJ2-7	-	TGTGCCAGCAGCCCGATGGTCTACTACGAGCAGTACTTC	CASSPMVYYEQYF
TRBV7-9	TRBD1	TRBJ1-3	-	TGTGCCAGCAGCTTATCCCAGACAGGGATGTTCGGAAACACCATATATTTT	CASSLSQTGMFGNTIYF
TRBV7-2	TRBD2	TRBJ2-7	many	TGTGCCAGCAGCTTAGTACTAGCGGGAGACTACGAGCAGTACTTC	CASSLVLAGDYEQYF
TRBV6-1	-	TRBJ2-2	-	TGTGCCAGCAGGGGGCCTGGGTTGTCCGGGGAGCTGTTTTTT	CASRGPGLSGELFF
TRBV4-1	TRBD2	TRBJ2-7	-	TGCGCCAGCAGCCAAGAAGGGAGGGGACACGAGCAGTACTTC	CASSQEGRGHEQYF
TRBV7-8	-	TRBJ1-6	-	TGTGCCAGCAGCCTTGGGGGGGGGGGACATTCACCCCTCCACTTT	CASSLGGGGHSPLHF
TRBV27	TRBD1	TRBJ2-3	once	TGTGCCAGCAGTTCCTCTCCCGGGACAGCCACAGATACGCAGTATTTT	CASSSSPGTATDTQYF
TRBV20-1	-	TRBJ1-1	-	TGCAGTGCTCTACTGAAGAACACTGAAGCTTTCTTT	CSALLKNTEAFF
TRBV20-1	-	TRBJ2-7	few	TGCAGTGCGGCACTGGGGTCCTACGAGCAGTACTTC	CSAALGSYEQYF
TRBV14	TRBD2	TRBJ2-5	few	TGTGCCAGCAGTGAGACTAGCCTCCGGGAGACCCAGTACTTC	CASSETSLRETQYF
TRBV7-2	-	TRBJ1-3	-	TGTGCCAGCAGCTCCTTCGGGCAAGACACCATATATTTT	CASSSFGQDTIYF
TRBV29-1	TRBD2	TRBJ2-5	-	TGCAGCGTCGAGGGACTAGCGGTCACGGAGACCCAGTACTTC	CSVEGLAVTETQYF
TRBV20-1	-	TRBJ2-7	-	TGCAGTGCTAGAGATCTTGGGCCAGGCCAGAGCTCCTACGAGCAGTACTTC	CSARDLGPGQSSYEQYF
TRBV25-1	TRBD1	TRBJ2-7	few	TGTGCCAGCGAGGCCTCGTCCGGGACAGGGTACTCCTACGAGCAGTACTTC	CASEASSGTGYSYEQYF
TRBV2	-	TRBJ2-4	-	TGTGCCACCAGGGGGGACTCCAACGTCGACATTCAGTACTTC	CATRGDSNVDIQYF
TRBV4-3	-	TRBJ2-7	many	TGCGCCAGCAGCCAAGATCTTGAGGGGGCGGGAGGCTCCTACGAGCAGTACTTC	CASSQDLEGAGGSYEQYF
TRBV14	-	TRBJ2-7	-	TGTGCCAGCAGCCAAGTTGTCGGGGGGCATCAGTACTTC	CASSQVVGGHQYF
TRBV5-1	TRBD2	TRBJ2-1	few	TGCGCCAGCAGCCAGGGACTAGCGGGGCGCCGCACCTACAATGAGCAGTTCTTC	CASSQGLAGRRTYNEQFF
TRBV6-5	TRBD1	TRBJ2-1	-	TGTGCCAGCAGCGCCACCCGGGACAGGGACTTCCATGAGCAGTTCTTC	CASSATRDRDFHEQFF
TRBV12-3/TRBV12-4	-	TRBJ2-1	few	TGTGCCAGCAGTTCGGGTGTCCCCTACAATGAGCAGTTCTTC	CASSSGVPYNEQFF
TRBV11-3	-	TRBJ1-5	few	TGTGCCAGCAGCCCCGACAAGGATCAGCCCCAGCATTTT	CASSPDKDQPQHF
TRBV18	-	TRBJ2-1	-	TGTGCCAGCTCACCTTATCGGACCGTCGAGCAGTTCTTC	CASSPYRTVEQFF
TRBV19	-	TRBJ1-4	-	TGTGCCAGTAGTATCGGAACAGGGTTGAATAATGAAAAACTGTTTTTT	CASSIGTGLNNEKLFF
TRBV6-2/TRBV6-3	TRBD2	TRBJ2-5	-	TGTGCCAGCAGCTACCGCGTTAGCGGGAGGGCCCGACACCTACGGGAGACCCAGTACTTC	CASSYRVSGRARHLRETQYF
TRBV7-9	-	TRBJ1-1	few	TGTGCCAGCAGCCCTTTCACAACGGGCAGGGCTTTCTTT	CASSPFTTGRAFF
TRBV7-9	-	TRBJ2-1	many	TGTGCCAGCAGCCGACCGGTGAGTTTCGGGAATGAGCAGTTCTTC	CASSRPVSFGNEQFF
TRBV7-9	-	TRBJ2-7	-	TGTGCCAGCAGCCCGAGAGTAGGTTTTGGTGAGCAGTACTTC	CASSPRVGFGEQYF
TRBV12-3/TRBV12-4	TRBD2	TRBJ2-7	few	TGTGCCAGCAGTGCCCAACTAGCGGGGGGGTCCCCGGGGCAGTACTTC	CASSAQLAGGSPGQYF